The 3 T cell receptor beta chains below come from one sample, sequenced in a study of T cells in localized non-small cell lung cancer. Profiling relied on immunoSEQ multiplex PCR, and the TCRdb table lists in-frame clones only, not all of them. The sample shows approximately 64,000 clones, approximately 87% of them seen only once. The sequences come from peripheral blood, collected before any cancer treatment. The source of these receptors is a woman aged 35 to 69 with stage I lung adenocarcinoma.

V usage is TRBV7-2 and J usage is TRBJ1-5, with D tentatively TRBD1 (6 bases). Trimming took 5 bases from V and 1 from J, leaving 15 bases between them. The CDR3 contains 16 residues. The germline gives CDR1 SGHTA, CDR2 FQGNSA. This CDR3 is CASSLPRGASNQPQHF. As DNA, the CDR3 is TGTGCCAGCAGCCTCCCCAGGGGCGCGAGCAATCAGCCCCAGCATTTT. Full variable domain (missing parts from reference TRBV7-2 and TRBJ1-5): GAGVSQSPSNKVTEKGKDVELRCDPISGHTALYWYRQSLGQGLEFLIYFQGNSAPDKSGLPSDRFSAERTGGSVSTLTIQRTQQEDSAVYLCASSLPRGASNQPQHFGDGTRLSIL.

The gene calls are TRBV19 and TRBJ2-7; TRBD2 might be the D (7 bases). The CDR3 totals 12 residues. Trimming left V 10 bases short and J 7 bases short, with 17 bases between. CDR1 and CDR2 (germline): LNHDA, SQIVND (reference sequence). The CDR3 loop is CATQGGGEEQYF. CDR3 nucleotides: TGTGCCACCCAAGGGGGGGGAGAGGAGCAGTACTTC.

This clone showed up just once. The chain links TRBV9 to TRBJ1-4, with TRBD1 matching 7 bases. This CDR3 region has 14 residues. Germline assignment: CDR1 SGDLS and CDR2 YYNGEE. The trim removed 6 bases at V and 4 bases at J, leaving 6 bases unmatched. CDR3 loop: CASISDRINEKLFF. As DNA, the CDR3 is TGTGCCAGCATCTCGGACAGGATTAATGAAAAACTGTTTTTT.